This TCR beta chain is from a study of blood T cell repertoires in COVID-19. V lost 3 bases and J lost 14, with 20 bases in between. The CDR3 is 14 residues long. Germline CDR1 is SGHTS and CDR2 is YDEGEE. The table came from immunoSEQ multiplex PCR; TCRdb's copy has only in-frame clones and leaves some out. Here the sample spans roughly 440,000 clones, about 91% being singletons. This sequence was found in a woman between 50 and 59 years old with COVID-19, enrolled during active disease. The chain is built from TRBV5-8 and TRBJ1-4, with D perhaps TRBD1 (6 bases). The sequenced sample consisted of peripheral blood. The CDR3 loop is CASSSESGTYGLFF. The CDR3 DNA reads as TGTGCCAGCAGCTCAGAGTCGGGGACATACGGGCTGTTTTTT. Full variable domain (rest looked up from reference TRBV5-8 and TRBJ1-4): EAGVTQSPTHLIKTRGQQATLRCSPISGHTSVYWYQQALGLGLQFLLWYDEGEERNRGNFPPRFSGRQFPNYSSELNVNALELEDSALYLCASSSESGTYGLFFGSGTQLSVL.